This T cell receptor beta chain was identified in a study of radiotherapy plus CTLA-4 blockade in lung cancer. CTLA-4 blockade with ipilimumab, together with focal radiation, was given to patients with chemo-refractory metastatic non-small-cell lung cancer. The study, taken as a whole, reports: Researchers report tumor-derived TCR clones expanding in blood after radiotherapy plus ipilimumab. Early clone dynamics of blood T cells, plus interferon-beta, reportedly predicted response best.

As for this clone: What it recognizes is unknown.

The CDR3 runs 14 residues. The V end was cut by 5 bases, the J end by 6 bases, with 16 bases between. Germline V CDR1 and CDR2: SGHTA, FQGNSA. Using immunoSEQ multiplex PCR, the repertoire was profiled, and TCRdb retains in-frame clones only, with some absent. The data contain 40,000 to 55,000 clones, about 86% of them singletons. Sequences were derived from peripheral blood, sampled from a patient treated with radiotherapy plus ipilimumab. The V gene is TRBV7-2, the J gene TRBJ1-1; D perhaps matches TRBD1 (5 bases). This TCR derives from a human donor with non-small cell lung cancer that progressed on radiotherapy plus ipilimumab. Some clones in this sample may be carry-over from other donors' samples. The CDR3 nucleotides read TGTGCCAGCAGCACCATAGTTGGAGGGGCTGAAGCTTTCTTT. The encoded protein is CASSTIVGGAEAFF.